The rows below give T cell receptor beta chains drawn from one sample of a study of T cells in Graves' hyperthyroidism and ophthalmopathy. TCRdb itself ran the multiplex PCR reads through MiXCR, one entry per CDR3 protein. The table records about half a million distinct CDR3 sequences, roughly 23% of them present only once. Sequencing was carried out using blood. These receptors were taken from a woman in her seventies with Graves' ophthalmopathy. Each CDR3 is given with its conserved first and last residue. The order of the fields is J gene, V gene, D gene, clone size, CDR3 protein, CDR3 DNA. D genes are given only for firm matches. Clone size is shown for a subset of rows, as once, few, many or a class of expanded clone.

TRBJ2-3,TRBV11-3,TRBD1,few,CASSLGRDRDSGTQYF,TGTGCCAGCAGCTTGGGCCGGGACAGGGACAGTGGCACGCAGTATTTT
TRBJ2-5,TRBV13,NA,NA,CASSLGGGQQETQYF,TGTGCCAGCAGCTTAGGGGGGGGGCAGCAAGAGACCCAGTACTTC
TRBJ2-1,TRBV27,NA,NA,CASTGEYNEQFF,TGTGCCAGCACAGGGGAATACAATGAGCAGTTCTTC
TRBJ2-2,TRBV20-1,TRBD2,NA,CSARDDGRAPSTGELFF,TGCAGTGCTAGAGATGACGGGAGGGCCCCTAGCACCGGGGAGCTGTTTTTT
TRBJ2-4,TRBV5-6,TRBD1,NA,CASSLRDRDIQYF,TGTGCCAGCAGCTTAAGGGACAGAGACATTCAGTACTTC
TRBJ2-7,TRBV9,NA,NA,CASSVGQGVDEQYF,TGTGCCAGCAGCGTAGGTCAGGGTGTGGACGAGCAGTACTTC
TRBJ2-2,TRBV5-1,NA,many,CASSSSAGLNTGELFF,TGCGCCAGCAGCTCTTCGGCGGGCCTGAACACCGGGGAGCTGTTTTTT
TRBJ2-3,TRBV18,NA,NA,CASSPQSLLGDTQYF,TGTGCCAGCTCCCCCCAGTCTTTGTTAGGAGATACGCAGTATTTT
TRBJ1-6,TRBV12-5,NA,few,CASGLDSVASPLHF,TGTGCTAGTGGTTTGGATTCAGTTGCTTCACCCCTCCACTTT
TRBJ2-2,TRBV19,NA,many,CASNVGYSGELFF,TGTGCCAGTAATGTGGGTTACTCCGGGGAGCTGTTTTTT
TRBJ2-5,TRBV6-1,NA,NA,CASSERRGQYF,TGTGCCAGCAGTGAAAGGAGAGGCCAGTACTTC
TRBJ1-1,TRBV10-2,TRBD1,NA,CASSEKGAFLMGTEAFF,TGCGCCAGCAGTGAGAAGGGGGCCTTTTTGATGGGGACTGAAGCTTTCTTT
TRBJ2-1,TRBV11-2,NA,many,CASSRIGGGSYNEQFF,TGTGCCAGCAGCAGGATAGGGGGGGGCTCCTACAATGAGCAGTTCTTC
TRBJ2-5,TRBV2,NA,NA,CASSEGQRETQYF,TGTGCCAGCAGTGAAGGCCAAAGGGAGACCCAGTACTTC
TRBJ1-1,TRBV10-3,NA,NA,CAITRTVDVNTEAFF,TGTGCCATCACGAGGACAGTTGATGTGAACACTGAAGCTTTCTTT
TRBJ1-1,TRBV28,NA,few,CASSLLVEMNTEAFF,TGTGCCAGCAGTTTATTAGTAGAGATGAACACTGAAGCTTTCTTT
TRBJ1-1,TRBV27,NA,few,CASSLLGGEAFF,TGTGCCAGCAGTTTATTGGGGGGTGAAGCTTTCTTT
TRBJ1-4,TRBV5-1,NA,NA,CASSPLQATNEKLFF,TGCGCCAGCAGCCCCCTTCAGGCAACTAATGAAAAACTGTTTTTT
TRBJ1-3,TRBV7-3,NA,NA,CASSLMGPGNTIYF,TGTGCCAGCAGCTTAATGGGGCCTGGAAACACCATATATTTT
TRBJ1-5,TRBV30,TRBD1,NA,CAWNPGQYSSQPQHF,TGTGCCTGGAATCCGGGACAGTATAGCAGTCAGCCCCAGCATTTT
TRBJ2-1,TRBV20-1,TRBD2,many,CSARDGRTSGSYNEQFF,TGCAGTGCTAGAGATGGTAGGACTAGCGGTTCCTACAATGAGCAGTTCTTC
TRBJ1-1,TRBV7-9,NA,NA,CASSLVVGLRPNTEAFF,TGTGCCAGCAGCTTAGTCGTCGGATTGCGGCCGAACACTGAAGCTTTCTTT
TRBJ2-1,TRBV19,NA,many,CASSIDNTKYNEQFF,TGTGCCAGTAGTATAGACAATACCAAGTACAATGAGCAGTTCTTC
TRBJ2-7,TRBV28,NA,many,CASSPTVYEQYF,TGTGCCAGCAGTCCCACAGTATACGAGCAGTACTTC
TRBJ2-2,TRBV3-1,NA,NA,CASSLGTSNTGELFF,TGTGCCAGCAGCCTCGGGACTTCGAACACCGGGGAGCTGTTTTTT
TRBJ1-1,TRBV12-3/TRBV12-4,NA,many,CASSLGPQMNTEAFF,TGTGCCAGCAGTTTAGGTCCACAGATGAACACTGAAGCTTTCTTT
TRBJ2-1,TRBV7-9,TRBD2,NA,CASSLEASGSSYNEQFF,TGTGCCAGCAGCTTAGAGGCTAGCGGGAGTTCCTACAATGAGCAGTTCTTC
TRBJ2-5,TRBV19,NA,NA,CASSIGPKGVQETQYF,TGTGCCAGTAGTATCGGGCCGAAGGGGGTTCAAGAGACCCAGTACTTC